This TCR beta chain was captured in a study of blood T cell repertoires in COVID-19. On the study more broadly: There were acute and convalescent COVID-19 samples, and they came from the United States, Italy and Spain. PBMCs, B-cell-depleted T cells, or T cells provided the cDNA or gDNA that made up the material.

The Seattle patients, enrolled during active infection, were followed longitudinally. Original analysis: Amplifying reference gene primers gave estimates of nucleated cell counts. Using immunoSEQ multiplex PCR, the repertoire was profiled, and TCRdb retains in-frame clones only, with some absent. V, J and clone size derive from that table, while D and trimming were established from the DNA sequence. Here the sample spans 250,000 to 350,000 clones, approximately 84% being singletons. The junction had 3 bases not matched to a gene; V was cut back by 6 bases and J by 2 bases. The CDR3 is made up of 14 amino acids. The germline gives CDR1 SNHLY, CDR2 FYNNEI. This clone occurred once.

The sample taken for sequencing was peripheral blood. This receptor was obtained from a human donor with COVID-19, enrolled during active disease. The donor label of this sample is uncertain. The chain has TRBV2 and TRBJ2-5; 10 bases line up with TRBD1. The DNA for the CDR3 is TGTGCCAGCAGGGGGACAGGGGATCAAGAGACCCAGTACTTC. Protein product: CASRGTGDQETQYF.